A single sample is the source of the 20 T cell receptor beta chains below, sequenced in a study of PD-L1 blockade in urothelial cancer. TCRdb's table, derived via immunoSEQ multiplex PCR, lists solely in-frame clones and lacks some. The sample lists roughly 20,000 clones, nearly 90% occurring once. The starting material was PBMCs, obtained around atezolizumab (anti-PD-L1) treatment. The receptors were sampled from a woman aged 55 to 70 with urothelial cancer.

This clone was observed a single time. This sequence joins TRBV7-2 and TRBJ2-1; maybe TRBD2 (5 bases). Trimming removed 5 bases at V and 6 bases at J, with 14 bases between. CDR1 is SGHTA, CDR2 FQGNSA, per germline. The CDR3 runs to 14 residues. The CDR3 DNA sequence: TGTGCCAGCAGCCCGGGATTAGCAGTCAATGAGCAGTTCTTC. Encoded protein: CASSPGLAVNEQFF.

CDR3 protein: CSVESSGVYNEQFF. The CDR3 DNA reads as TGCAGCGTTGAATCTAGCGGAGTCTACAATGAGCAGTTCTTC. The chain employs TRBV29-1 and TRBJ2-1; 7 bases agree with TRBD2. The V gene end was trimmed by 2 bases and the J gene end by 3 bases; junction bases not matched to a gene: 4. The CDR3 runs 14 residues. Germline CDR1 and CDR2: SQVTM and ANQGSEA.

CDR3 sequence reads: CASSYDHIGEQYF. Here the CDR3 DNA reads TGTGCCAGCAGTTACGACCACATCGGGGAGCAGTACTTC. The gene calls are TRBV6-6 and TRBJ2-7; D call uncertain. The germline V and J ends were trimmed by 2 bases and 7 bases, with 12 bases remaining between them. Looked up from germline, CDR1 is MNHNY and CDR2 is SVGAGI (reference sequence). The CDR3 spans 13 residues.

About this clone itself: One end of the junction does not line up with germline, which may come from a read error. The J gene is TRBJ2-1, the V gene TRBV7-7; possible D gene TRBD2, 6 bases. Germline V gene data show CDR1 as SSHAT and CDR2 as FNYEAQ (reference sequence). The CDR3 covers 13 residues. The CDR3 sequence: CASSLASGDEQFF. Written as DNA, the CDR3 is TGTGCTAGCAGCTTAGCGTCGGGGGATGAGCAGTTCTTC.

A remark on this clone: The CDR3 does not close with the conserved phenylalanine or tryptophan, likely indicating a read error. The limits of the CDR3 on the DNA are not certain, so only TCRdb's listed CDR3 is given. The genes are TRBV18 and TRBJ2-7; the table's D call of TRBD1 was not tested on the DNA. Both ends counted, the CDR3 spans 12 residues. The germline gives CDR1 KGHSH, CDR2 LQKENI. The CDR3 protein is CASSPPGQGVVI.

The rearrangement joins TRBV7-3 to TRBJ2-3; tentatively, D is TRBD2 (5 bases). Trimming took off 5 bases at V and 3 bases at J, with 15 bases between the two ends. From germline, CDR1 is SGHTA and CDR2 FQGTGA. The CDR3 has 15 residues. The CDR3 loop is CASSTQAGMTDTQYF. The CDR3 nucleotides are TGTGCCAGCAGCACCCAGGCGGGCATGACAGATACGCAGTATTTT.

The chain carries TRBV19 and TRBJ2-1; 9 nucleotides agree with TRBD2. CDR3 length: 17 residues. The V and J ends lost 9 bases and 2 bases, in that order; junction bases with no gene match: 14. Germline assignment: CDR1 LNHDA and CDR2 SQIVND (reference sequence). In nucleotides, the CDR3 is TGTGCCAGCCACGGTGAGGCGGGAGGGGGGCCCTACAATGAGCAGTTCTTC. It specifies CASHGEAGGGPYNEQFF. The full variable domain, with the rest looked up from reference TRBV19 and TRBJ2-1, is DGGITQSPKYLFRKEGQNVTLSCEQNLNHDAMYWYRQDPGQGLRLIYYSQIVNDFQKGDIAEGYSVSREKKESFPLTVTSAQKNPTAFYLCASHGEAGGGPYNEQFFGPGTRLTVL.

V and J are TRBV7-3 and TRBJ2-1, with D hard to call. This CDR3 spans 13 amino acids. Germline V lookup: CDR1 SGHTA, CDR2 FQGTGA. V was clipped by 5 bases and J by 8 bases, with 13 bases between them. For the CDR3, the DNA is TGTGCCAGCAGCCCGCCGGCAGGTTATGAGCAGTTCTTC. Residues: CASSPPAGYEQFF.

The chain combines TRBV7-9 with TRBJ1-4, with D unclear. There are 17 residues in the CDR3. Deletions cut 0 bases from V and 0 bases from J, with 11 bases between. Germline CDR1 and CDR2: SEHNR and FQNEAQ (reference sequence). The CDR3 is CASSLAWPVATNEKLFF. The DNA for the CDR3 is TGTGCCAGCAGCTTAGCGTGGCCTGTTGCAACTAATGAAAAACTGTTTTTT.

The chain uses TRBV5-6 and TRBJ2-7, with a tentative D call TRBD1 (5 bases). V shed 4 bases and J shed 0 bases, with 11 bases lying between them. The CDR3 loop spans 14 amino acids. Germline V lookup: CDR1 SGHDT, CDR2 YYEEEE. The CDR3 DNA reads as TGTGCCAGCAGCCTACCTGACAGCTCCTACGAGCAGTACTTC. Translating gives CASSLPDSSYEQYF. Combining the CDR3 with reference TRBV5-6 and TRBJ2-7 gives the whole variable domain DAGVTQSPTHLIKTRGQQVTLRCSPKSGHDTVSWYQQALGQGPQFIFQYYEEEERQRGNFPDRFSGHQFPNYSSELNVNALLLGDSALYLCASSLPDSSYEQYFGPGTRLTVT.

The chain couples TRBV15 to TRBJ2-7, with 9 positions matching TRBD1. CDR1 and CDR2 from the germline V gene are LNHNV and YYDKDF (reference sequence). V trimming: 4 bases; J trimming: 5 bases; junction bases outside the gene matches: 15. The length of the CDR3 is 17 residues. The CDR3 nucleotides read TGTGCCACCAGCACCTATCTTAACCCGGGACAGGGAAACGAGCAGTACTTC. This sequence encodes CATSTYLNPGQGNEQYF.

The gene calls are TRBV7-3 and TRBJ2-1; a weak D match, TRBD2 (6 bases). The ends were cut back, 4 bases at V and 11 bases at J, with 12 bases in the middle. The CDR3 is 12 residues long. Germline-derived CDR1 and CDR2 are SGHTA and FQGTGA. DNA for the CDR3: TGTGCCAGCAGCTCCCCGGAGGGTAAGCAGTTCTTC. Its translation: CASSSPEGKQFF.

V usage is TRBV7-9 and J usage is TRBJ2-3; D remains unclear. The CDR3 is 11 residues long. Per the germline V gene, CDR1 is SEHNR and CDR2 is FQNEAQ (reference sequence). Trimming left V 7 bases short and J 0 bases short, with 2 bases between. The CDR3 here is CASTSTDTQYF. The DNA for the CDR3 is TGTGCCAGCACTAGCACAGATACGCAGTATTTT.

V and J are TRBV7-9 and TRBJ1-2; a possible D gene is TRBD1 (5 bases). CDR1 and CDR2 (germline): SEHNR, FQNEAQ (reference sequence). The CDR3 has 15 amino acids. The V gene lost 2 bases and the J gene lost 8 bases, with 18 bases spanning the gap. DNA of the CDR3: TGTGCCAGCAGCTTAACTAGACTGGGGGAGGGAGGCTACACCTTC. Amino acid sequence: CASSLTRLGEGGYTF.

This clone is a singleton in its sample. This chain uses TRBV19 with TRBJ2-7; 8 nucleotides match TRBD1. V was clipped by 7 bases and J by 4 bases; unmatched bases: 3. The CDR3 length is 12 residues. The germline V gene encodes CDR1 LNHDA and CDR2 SQIVND (reference sequence). The CDR3 DNA is TGTGCCAGTACGGACAGGGCGTACGAGCAGTACTTC. It is translated as CASTDRAYEQYF.

J is TRBJ1-2 and V is TRBV19; tentatively, D is TRBD1 (6 bases). Germline CDR1 is LNHDA and CDR2 is SQIVND (reference sequence). V was shortened by 3 bases and J by 4 bases, with 12 bases between the two germline ends. The CDR3 is 14 amino acids. Here the CDR3 reads CASSIIQGPYGYTF. CDR3 sequence (DNA): TGTGCCAGTAGTATTATACAGGGACCCTATGGCTACACCTTC.

This sequence joins TRBV5-4 and TRBJ2-5, with 7 positions matching TRBD1. V lost 4 bases and J lost 1; bases outside the gene matches: 4. The CDR3 runs to 14 residues. The germline gives CDR1 SGHNT, CDR2 YYREEE (reference sequence). CDR3 sequence: CASSRDRSQETQYF. Here the CDR3 DNA reads TGTGCCAGCAGCCGGGACAGATCCCAAGAGACCCAGTACTTC.

The gene calls are TRBV28 and TRBJ2-1; 8 nucleotides align to TRBD2. This CDR3 comprises 18 residues. Germline V lookup: CDR1 MDHEN, CDR2 SYDVKM. V lost 3 bases to trimming and J lost 0 bases; unmatched junction nucleotides: 10. CDR3 nucleotide sequence: TGTGCCAGCAGTTTCCCCTCATTAGCGGGAAGCTCCTACAATGAGCAGTTCTTC. The encoded protein is CASSFPSLAGSSYNEQFF. Full variable domain (rest looked up from reference TRBV28 and TRBJ2-1): DVKVTQSSRYLVKRTGEKVFLECVQDMDHENMFWYRQDPGLGLRLIYFSYDVKMKEKGDIPEGYSVSREKKERFSLILESASTNQTSMYLCASSFPSLAGSSYNEQFFGPGTRLTVL.

The chain has TRBV4-1 and TRBJ2-1; D is ambiguous. This CDR3 has 13 amino acids. Looked up from germline, CDR1 is MGHRA and CDR2 is YSYEKL. V was trimmed by 2 bases and J by 3 bases, leaving 5 bases between them. This CDR3 is CASSQLSYNEQFF. The CDR3 DNA follows: TGCGCCAGCAGCCAACTTAGCTACAATGAGCAGTTCTTC.

This chain links TRBV5-8 with TRBJ2-2; 8 positions agree with TRBD1. The CDR3 consists of 16 residues. Germline V gene sequence: CDR1 SGHTS, CDR2 YDEGEE. Unmatched junction bases numbered 7, after V lost 5 bases and J lost 1 base. The CDR3 bases are TGTGCCAGCAGGACGACCGGGACAGGGAACACCGGGGAGCTGTTTTTT. This translates into CASRTTGTGNTGELFF.